The 9 T cell receptor beta chains in this list originate from one sample, sequenced in a study of blood T cells in healthy people across ages. Sample-barcoded 5' priming and a J-beta primer mix drove a second PCR of 7 to 11 cycles. MiXCR, applied by TCRdb to the 5' RACE reads, yields one record per CDR3 protein. The sample records 1.5 million to 2 million distinct CDR3 sequences, about two fifths being singletons. Sequencing input: blood. The receptor source for this set is a human donor in good health.

The chain links TRBV20-1 to TRBJ2-3; D is perhaps TRBD1 (5 bases). CDR3 length equals 14 residues. The V gene lost 3 bases and the J gene lost 5 bases, with 15 bases spanning the gap. Per the germline V gene, CDR1 is DFQATT and CDR2 is SNEGSKA (reference sequence). CDR3 loop: CSARGRTWEDTQYF. CDR3 bases: TGCAGTGCTAGGGGGCGTACATGGGAAGATACGCAGTATTTT.

This chain joins TRBV4-3 and TRBJ2-1; possible D gene TRBD1, 5 bases. The germline V gene encodes CDR1 LGHNA and CDR2 YSLEER. This CDR3 spans 17 amino acids. The V end lost 3 bases, the J end lost 2 bases, and 17 bases lay between the germline ends. The CDR3 region has the DNA TGCGCCAGCAGCCACGGATTGCAACAGGTCCCCTACAATGAGCAGTTCTTC. Amino acids: CASSHGLQQVPYNEQFF.

Only a few counts were recorded for this clonotype. This may come from a read error, since a much larger clone is one base off. The chain has TRBV7-6 and TRBJ2-7; no definite D call. In germline, CDR1 is SGHVS, CDR2 FNYEAQ. The CDR3 loop spans 14 amino acids. CDR3 nucleotides: TGTGCCGGCAGCTTATTGCAGACCTCCTACGAGCAGTACTTC. It yields the protein CAGSLLQTSYEQYF.

A word on this clonotype: The conserved phenylalanine or tryptophan normally closing the CDR3 is absent here, so this likely arose from a read error. The chain has TRBV2 and TRBJ2-3; D not resolved. This CDR3 region has 14 residues. CDR1 is SNHLY, CDR2 FYNNEI, per germline. V gave up 6 bases and J gave up 2 bases, with 12 bases separating them. The CDR3 DNA reads as TGTGCCAGCAGATTCACCCCTACCACAGATACGCAGTATTTG. Residues: CASRFTPTTDTQYL.

The V gene is TRBV10-2, the J gene TRBJ2-1; 7 bases match TRBD2. The V gene end was trimmed by 4 bases and the J gene end by 8 bases; junction bases not matched to a gene: 14. Germline V gene sequence: CDR1 WSHSY, CDR2 SAAADI. This CDR3 has 16 amino acids. In DNA form, the CDR3 reads TGCGCCAGCAGTGCCGGACCCGGACTAGGTTTCGATGAGCAGTTCTTC. This codes for CASSAGPGLGFDEQFF.

The sample holds a few counts of this clonotype. The V gene is TRBV7-3, the J gene TRBJ2-3; 9 bases align to TRBD1. V lost 3 bases and J lost 3; bases outside the gene matches: 4. The CDR3 length is 15 residues. Germline-derived CDR1 and CDR2 are SGHTA and FQGTGA. This chain's CDR3 is CASSFGQGRTDTQYF. In DNA form, the CDR3 reads TGTGCCAGCAGCTTTGGACAGGGGAGGACAGATACGCAGTATTTT.

This clonotype turned up a few times. This sequence joins TRBV4-1 and TRBJ1-1; D not certain. CDR3 length: 15 residues. Trimming cost V 1 base and J 4 bases, with 13 bases left between them. The germline V gene has CDR1 MGHRA and CDR2 YSYEKL. The CDR3, as DNA: TGCGCCAGCAGCCAAGGTTGGGCTGGGTCCACTGAAGCTTTCTTT. This gives the protein CASSQGWAGSTEAFF.

This clonotype appeared a few times. V usage is TRBV12-3 or TRBV12-4 and J usage is TRBJ2-5; D not resolved. V shed 4 bases and J shed 5 bases, with 20 bases lying between them. This CDR3 region has 16 residues. CDR3 nucleotides: TGTGCCAGCAGTTCCTCCCCCCCCGGGCTATGGGAGACCCAGTACTTC. Translated: CASSSSPPGLWETQYF.

J is TRBJ2-3 and V is TRBV13; 9 bases match TRBD2. Germline CDR1 PRHDT, CDR2 FYEKMQ (reference sequence). Germline trimming cut 7 bases from V and 4 bases from J; bases unmatched to any gene: 15. The length of the CDR3 is 17 residues. The CDR3 here is CASTPKELAGVSDTQYF. CDR3 nucleotide sequence: TGTGCCAGCACCCCAAAGGAATTAGCGGGAGTCTCAGATACGCAGTATTTT.